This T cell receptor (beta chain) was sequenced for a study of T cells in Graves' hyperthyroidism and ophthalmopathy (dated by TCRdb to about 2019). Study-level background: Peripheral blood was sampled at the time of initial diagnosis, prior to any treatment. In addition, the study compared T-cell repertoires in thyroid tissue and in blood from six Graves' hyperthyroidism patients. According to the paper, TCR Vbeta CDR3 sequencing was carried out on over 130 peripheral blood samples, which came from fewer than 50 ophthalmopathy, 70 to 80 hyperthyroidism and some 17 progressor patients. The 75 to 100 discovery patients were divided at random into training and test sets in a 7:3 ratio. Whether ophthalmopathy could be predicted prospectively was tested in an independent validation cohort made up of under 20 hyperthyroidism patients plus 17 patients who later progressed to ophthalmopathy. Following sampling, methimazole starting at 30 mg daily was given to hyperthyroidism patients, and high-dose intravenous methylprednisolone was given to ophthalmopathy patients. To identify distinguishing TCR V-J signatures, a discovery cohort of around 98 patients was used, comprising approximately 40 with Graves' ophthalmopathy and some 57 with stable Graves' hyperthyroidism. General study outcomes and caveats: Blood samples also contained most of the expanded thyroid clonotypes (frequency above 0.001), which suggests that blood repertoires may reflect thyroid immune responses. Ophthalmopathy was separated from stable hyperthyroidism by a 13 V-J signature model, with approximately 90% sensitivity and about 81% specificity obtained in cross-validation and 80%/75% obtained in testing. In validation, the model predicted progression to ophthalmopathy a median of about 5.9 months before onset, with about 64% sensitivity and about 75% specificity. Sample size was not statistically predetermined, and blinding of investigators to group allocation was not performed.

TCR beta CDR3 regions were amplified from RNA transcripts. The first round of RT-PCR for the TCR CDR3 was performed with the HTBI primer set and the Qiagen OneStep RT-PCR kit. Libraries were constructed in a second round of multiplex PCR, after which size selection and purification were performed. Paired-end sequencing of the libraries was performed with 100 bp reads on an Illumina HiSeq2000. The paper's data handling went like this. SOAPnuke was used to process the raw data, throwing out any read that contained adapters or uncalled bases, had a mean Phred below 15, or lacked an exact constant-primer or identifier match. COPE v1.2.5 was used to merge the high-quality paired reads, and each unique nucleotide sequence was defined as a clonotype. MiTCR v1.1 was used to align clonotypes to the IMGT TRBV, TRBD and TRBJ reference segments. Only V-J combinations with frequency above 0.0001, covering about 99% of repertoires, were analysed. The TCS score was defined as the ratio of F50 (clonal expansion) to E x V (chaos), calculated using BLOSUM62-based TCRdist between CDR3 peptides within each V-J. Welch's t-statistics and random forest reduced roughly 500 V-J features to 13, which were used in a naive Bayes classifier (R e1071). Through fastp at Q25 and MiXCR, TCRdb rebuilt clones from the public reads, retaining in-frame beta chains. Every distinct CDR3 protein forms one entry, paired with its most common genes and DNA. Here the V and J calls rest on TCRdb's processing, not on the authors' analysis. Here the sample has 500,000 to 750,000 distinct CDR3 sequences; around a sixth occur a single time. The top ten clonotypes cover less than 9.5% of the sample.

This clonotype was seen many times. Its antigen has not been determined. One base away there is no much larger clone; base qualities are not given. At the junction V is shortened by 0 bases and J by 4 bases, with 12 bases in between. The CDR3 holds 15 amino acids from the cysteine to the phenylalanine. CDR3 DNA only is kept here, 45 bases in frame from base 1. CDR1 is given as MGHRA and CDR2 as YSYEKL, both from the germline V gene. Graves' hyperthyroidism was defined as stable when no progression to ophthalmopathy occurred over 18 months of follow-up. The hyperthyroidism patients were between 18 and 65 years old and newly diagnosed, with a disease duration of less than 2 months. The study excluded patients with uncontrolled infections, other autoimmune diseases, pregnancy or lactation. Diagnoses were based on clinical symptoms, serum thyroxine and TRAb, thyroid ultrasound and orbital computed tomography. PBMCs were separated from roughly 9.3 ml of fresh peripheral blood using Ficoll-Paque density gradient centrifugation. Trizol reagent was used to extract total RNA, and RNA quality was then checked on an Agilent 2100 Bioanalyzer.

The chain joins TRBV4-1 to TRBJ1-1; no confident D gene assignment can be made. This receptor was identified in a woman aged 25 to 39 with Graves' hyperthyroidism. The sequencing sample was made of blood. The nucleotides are TGCGCCAGCAGCCAAGAGGCGGGAAGGAGCACTGAAGCTTTCTTT. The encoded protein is CASSQEAGRSTEAFF.